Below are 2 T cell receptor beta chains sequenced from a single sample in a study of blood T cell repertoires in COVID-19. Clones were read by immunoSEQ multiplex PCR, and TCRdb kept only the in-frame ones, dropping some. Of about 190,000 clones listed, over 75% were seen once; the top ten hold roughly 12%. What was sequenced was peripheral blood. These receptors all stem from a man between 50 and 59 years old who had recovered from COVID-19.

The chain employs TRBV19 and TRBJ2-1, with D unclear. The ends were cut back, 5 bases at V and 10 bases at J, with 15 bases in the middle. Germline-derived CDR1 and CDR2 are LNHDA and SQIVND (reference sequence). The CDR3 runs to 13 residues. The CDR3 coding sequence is TGTGCCAGTAGTGGTACCGGAGTCGGGGAGCAGTTCTTC. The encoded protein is CASSGTGVGEQFF.

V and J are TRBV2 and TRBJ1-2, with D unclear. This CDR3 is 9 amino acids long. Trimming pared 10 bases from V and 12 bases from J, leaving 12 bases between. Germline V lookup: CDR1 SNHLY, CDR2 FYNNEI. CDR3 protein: CATKSGHTF. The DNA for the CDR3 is TGTGCCACCAAATCCGGTCACACCTTC.